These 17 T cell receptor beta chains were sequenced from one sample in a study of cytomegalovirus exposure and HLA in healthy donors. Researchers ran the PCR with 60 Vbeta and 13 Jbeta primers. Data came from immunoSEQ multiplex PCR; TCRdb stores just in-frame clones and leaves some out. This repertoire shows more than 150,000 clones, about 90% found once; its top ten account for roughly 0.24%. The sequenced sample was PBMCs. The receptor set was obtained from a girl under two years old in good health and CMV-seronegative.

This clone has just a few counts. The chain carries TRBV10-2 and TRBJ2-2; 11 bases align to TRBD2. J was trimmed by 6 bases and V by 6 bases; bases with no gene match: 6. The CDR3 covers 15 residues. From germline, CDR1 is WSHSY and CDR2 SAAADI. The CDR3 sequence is CASSDRLAGPGELFF. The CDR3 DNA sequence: TGCGCCAGCAGCGATAGACTAGCGGGGCCCGGGGAGCTGTTTTTT.

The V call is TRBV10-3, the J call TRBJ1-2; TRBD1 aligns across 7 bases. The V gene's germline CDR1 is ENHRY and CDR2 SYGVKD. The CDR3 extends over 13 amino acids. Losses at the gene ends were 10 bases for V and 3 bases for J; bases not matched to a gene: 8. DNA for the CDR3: TGTGCCACTACCCGAGGGGGCGACTATGGCTACACCTTC. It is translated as CATTRGGDYGYTF.

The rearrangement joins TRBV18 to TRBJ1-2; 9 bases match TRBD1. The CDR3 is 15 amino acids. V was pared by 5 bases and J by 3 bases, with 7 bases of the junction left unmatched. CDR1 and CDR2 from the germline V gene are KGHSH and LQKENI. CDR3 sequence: CASSSTGGADYGYTF. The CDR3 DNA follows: TGTGCCAGCTCATCCACAGGGGGCGCTGACTATGGCTACACCTTC.

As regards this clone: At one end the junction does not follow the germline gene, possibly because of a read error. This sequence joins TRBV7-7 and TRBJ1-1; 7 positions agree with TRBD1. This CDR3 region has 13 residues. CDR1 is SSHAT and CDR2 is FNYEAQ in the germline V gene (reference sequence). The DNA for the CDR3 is TGTGCTAGCAGCAGAGACAGGGACACTGAAGCTTTCTTT. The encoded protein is CASSRDRDTEAFF.

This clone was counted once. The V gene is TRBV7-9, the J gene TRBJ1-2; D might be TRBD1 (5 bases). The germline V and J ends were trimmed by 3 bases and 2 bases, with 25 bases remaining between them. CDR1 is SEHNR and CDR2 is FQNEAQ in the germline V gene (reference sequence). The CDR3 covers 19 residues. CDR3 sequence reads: CASSFPLRQTRPKNYGYTF. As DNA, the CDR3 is TGTGCCAGCAGCTTCCCTCTTAGACAGACGAGACCCAAAAACTATGGCTACACCTTC.

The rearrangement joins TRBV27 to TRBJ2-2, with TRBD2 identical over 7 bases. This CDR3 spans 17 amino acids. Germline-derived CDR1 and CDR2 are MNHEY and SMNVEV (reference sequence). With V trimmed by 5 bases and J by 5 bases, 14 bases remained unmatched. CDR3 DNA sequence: TGTGCCAGCAGTCTCCTTGGCCCTAGCGGAGCGACCGGGGAGCTGTTTTTT. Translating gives CASSLLGPSGATGELFF.

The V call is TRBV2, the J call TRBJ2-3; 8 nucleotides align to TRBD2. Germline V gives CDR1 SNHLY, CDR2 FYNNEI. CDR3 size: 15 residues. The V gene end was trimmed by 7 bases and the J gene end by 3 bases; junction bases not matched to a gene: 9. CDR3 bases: TGTGCCAGCAATTCTTTAGCGGGGATTACAGATACGCAGTATTTT. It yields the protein CASNSLAGITDTQYF.

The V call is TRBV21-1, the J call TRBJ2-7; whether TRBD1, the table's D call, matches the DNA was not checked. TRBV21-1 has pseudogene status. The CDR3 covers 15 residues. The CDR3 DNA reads TGTGCCAGCAGCAAAGGCGGGACAGGGGGACACGAGCAGTACTTC. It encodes CASSKGGTGGHEQYF.

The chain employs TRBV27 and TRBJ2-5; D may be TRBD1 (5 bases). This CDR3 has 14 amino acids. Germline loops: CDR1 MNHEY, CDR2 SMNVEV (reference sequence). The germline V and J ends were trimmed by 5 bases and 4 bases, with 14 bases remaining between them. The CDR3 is CASSPASGPETQYF. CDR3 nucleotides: TGTGCCAGCAGTCCGGCATCAGGGCCAGAGACCCAGTACTTC.

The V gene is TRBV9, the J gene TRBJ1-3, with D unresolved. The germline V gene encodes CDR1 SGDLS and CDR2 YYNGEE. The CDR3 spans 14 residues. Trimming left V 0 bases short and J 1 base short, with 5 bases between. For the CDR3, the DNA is TGTGCCAGCAGCGTAGCCCCTTCTGGAAACACCATATATTTT. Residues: CASSVAPSGNTIYF.

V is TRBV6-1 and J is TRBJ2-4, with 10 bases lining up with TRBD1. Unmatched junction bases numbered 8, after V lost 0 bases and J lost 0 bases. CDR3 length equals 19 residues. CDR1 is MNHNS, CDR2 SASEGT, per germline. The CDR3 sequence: CASSEARRDRGLAKNIQYF. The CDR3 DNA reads TGTGCCAGCAGTGAAGCGCGGAGGGACAGGGGCCTAGCCAAAAACATTCAGTACTTC.

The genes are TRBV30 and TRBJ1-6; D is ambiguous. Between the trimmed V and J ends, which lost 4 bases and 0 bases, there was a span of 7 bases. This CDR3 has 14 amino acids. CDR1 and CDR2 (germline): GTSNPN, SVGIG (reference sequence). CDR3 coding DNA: TGTGCCTGGACCTTCAGCTCCTATAATTCACCCCTCCACTTT. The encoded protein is CAWTFSSYNSPLHF.

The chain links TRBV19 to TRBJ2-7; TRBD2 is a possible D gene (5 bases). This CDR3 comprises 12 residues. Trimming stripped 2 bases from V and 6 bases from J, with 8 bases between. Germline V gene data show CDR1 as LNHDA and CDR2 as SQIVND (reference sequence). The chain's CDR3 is CASSIQGSEQYF. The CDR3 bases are TGTGCCAGTAGTATACAAGGGAGCGAGCAGTACTTC.

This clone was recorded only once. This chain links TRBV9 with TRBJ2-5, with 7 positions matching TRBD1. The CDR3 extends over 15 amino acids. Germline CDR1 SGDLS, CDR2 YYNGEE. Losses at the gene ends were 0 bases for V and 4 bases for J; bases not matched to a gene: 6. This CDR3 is CASSVAGTVGETQYF. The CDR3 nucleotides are TGTGCCAGCAGCGTAGCTGGGACAGTCGGAGAGACCCAGTACTTC.

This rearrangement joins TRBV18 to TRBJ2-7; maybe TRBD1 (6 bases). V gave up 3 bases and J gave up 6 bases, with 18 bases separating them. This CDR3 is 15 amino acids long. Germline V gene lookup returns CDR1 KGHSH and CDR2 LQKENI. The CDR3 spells CASSPRTVKMGEQYF. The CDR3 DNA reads TGTGCCAGCTCACCTAGGACAGTAAAGATGGGCGAGCAGTACTTC.

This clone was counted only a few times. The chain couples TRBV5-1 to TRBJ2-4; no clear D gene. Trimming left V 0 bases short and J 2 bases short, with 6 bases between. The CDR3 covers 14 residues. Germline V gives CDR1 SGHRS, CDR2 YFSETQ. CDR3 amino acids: CASSLDGPKNIQYF. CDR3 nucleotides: TGCGCCAGCAGCTTGGATGGGCCCAAAAACATTCAGTACTTC.

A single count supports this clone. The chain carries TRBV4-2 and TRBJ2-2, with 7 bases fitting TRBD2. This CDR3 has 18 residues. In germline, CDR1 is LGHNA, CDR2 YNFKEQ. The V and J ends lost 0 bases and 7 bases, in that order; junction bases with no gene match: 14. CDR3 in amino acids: CASSQERGSGLRDGELFF. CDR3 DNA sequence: TGTGCCAGCAGCCAAGAACGGGGTAGCGGGCTAAGGGACGGGGAGCTGTTTTTT.